One T cell receptor beta chain is described in this entry. No antigen is known for it. No much larger clonotype is one base removed from it; base qualities were not supplied. The trial excluded patients who had a history of autoimmune disease or who were on systemic immunosuppression. Peripheral blood for TCR sequencing was drawn from every dose cohort at baseline, at cycle 4 day 1 and at cycle 7 day 1. Samples were obtained from an open-label, multicenter, first-in-human phase I dose-escalation trial of ivuxolimab. Adults with locally advanced or metastatic melanoma, renal cell, hepatocellular, or head and neck squamous cell carcinoma were enrolled in the trial. CD4+ and CD8+ T cells were sorted separately from peripheral blood before TCR sequencing. These data are taken from a study of OX40 agonist ivuxolimab in advanced cancers. Background on the whole study: The costimulatory receptor OX40 (CD134) was targeted by ivuxolimab, a fully human IgG2 agonistic monoclonal antibody. Intravenous ivuxolimab was administered to patients every 2 weeks at six dose levels: 0.01, 0.1, 0.3, 1.5, 3 and 10 mg/kg. Of the roughly 51 patients in dose escalation, 19 had hepatocellular carcinoma, approximately 15 had melanoma, 9 had renal cell carcinoma and 9 had head and neck cancer. A male proportion of roughly 80% and a mean age of roughly 55 years, ranging from about 20 to 85, were recorded for the dose-escalation cohort. Patients were allowed to have had prior anti-PD-1, anti-PD-L1 or anti-CTLA-4 therapy, and approximately 40% of the dose-escalation patients had been treated with checkpoint inhibitors. Partial responses were achieved by three dose-escalation patients, of whom one had hepatocellular carcinoma and two had cutaneous melanoma. Peripheral TCRbeta sequencing was intended to test whether TCR sequence diversity was altered and clonal T-cell expansion was caused by ivuxolimab. The paper describes the monotherapy dose-escalation part (N = 52 patients) of the phase I trial of ivuxolimab.

Trimming takes 6 bases from V and 0 bases from J, and the germline ends sit 14 bases apart. CDR1 and CDR2, looked up from the germline V gene (reference sequence), are MNHNY and SVGAGI. The CDR3 covers 15 residues, taking in both the cysteine and the phenylalanine. The only DNA kept is the CDR3, 45 bases in frame from the first base. Study-wide conclusions, independent of this receptor: Which antigens the clonally expanded peripheral T cells were specific for was not determined. In the 0.1-3.0 mg/kg groups, partial responders had among the lowest normalized peripheral clonal expansion, particularly in CD8+ T cells. After ivuxolimab, CD8+ T cells had more expanded clones than CD4+ T cells on average. At doses of 0.1 to 3.0 mg/kg, clonal expansion of both CD4+ and CD8+ blood T cells was observed from baseline to week 6. Low levels of normalized T-cell clonal expansion were also seen in some nonresponding patients.

Genomic DNA was isolated from the sorted cells so that the TCRbeta CDR3 region could be sequenced. The immunoSEQ Assay was used to sequence the TCRbeta CDR3 regions. The immuneACCESS repertoire file appears here via TCRdb, limited to in-frame rearrangements. These files lack a portion of the clones; in checked studies, under half of the deficit traces to unresolved V genes, and the cause of the others is not known. The sample yields over 75,000 clones; approximately 90% were counted once. The biggest ten clones account for 0.43% of the sample. Rearrangement joined TRBV6-6 to TRBJ1-2; 5 matching bases give a weak D call of TRBD1. Sequencing used CD4+ or CD8+ T cells sorted from blood, obtained in a trial of the OX40 agonist ivuxolimab. This TCR was recovered from an adult with an advanced solid tumor such as melanoma, head and neck, liver or kidney cancer. The nucleotide sequence is given as TGTGCCAGCAGCCCTGGACAAGCGGCTAACTATGGCTACACCTTC. Its protein product is CASSPGQAANYGYTF.